This TCR beta chain was retrieved from a study of neoadjuvant nivolumab and ipilimumab in lung cancer. The method was immunoSEQ multiplex PCR; TCRdb's version includes in-frame clones alone and lacks a portion of them. Among about 27,000 clones, 60% to 85% were seen once, and the ten largest hold about 18%. V lost 8 bases, J lost 5 bases, and 11 bases stayed unmatched. The germline V gene has CDR1 MNHEY and CDR2 SMNVEV (reference sequence). There are 15 residues in the CDR3. This TCR derives from an adult with non-small cell lung cancer. The chain is built from TRBV27 and TRBJ1-1; 10 positions agree with TRBD1. The sequences come from tumor tissue, collected after neoadjuvant nivolumab, alone or with ipilimumab, at or shortly before surgery. The CDR3 DNA follows: TGTGCCAGCCACCCGGGACAGGGGTGGAGGACTGAAGCTTTCTTT. Translation: CASHPGQGWRTEAFF.